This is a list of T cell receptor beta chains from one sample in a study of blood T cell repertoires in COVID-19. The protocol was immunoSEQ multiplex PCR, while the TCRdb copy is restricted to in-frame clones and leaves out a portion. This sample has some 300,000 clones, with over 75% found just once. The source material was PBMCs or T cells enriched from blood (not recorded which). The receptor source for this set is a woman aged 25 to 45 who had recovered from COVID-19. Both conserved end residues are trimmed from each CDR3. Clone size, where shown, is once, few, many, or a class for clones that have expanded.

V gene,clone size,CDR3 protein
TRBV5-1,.,ASSSQGGVTDTQY
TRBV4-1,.,ASSQDLAVTNYGYT
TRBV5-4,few,ASSGRGNTEAF
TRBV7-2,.,ASSQRGSDGSYEQY
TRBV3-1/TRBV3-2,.,ASSQDTVGQPQH
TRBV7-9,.,ASSRTGVNTEAF
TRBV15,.,ATSRDASGGYEQY
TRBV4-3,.,ASSQDMAGAQF
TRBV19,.,ASSGRGMETQY
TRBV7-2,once,ASSLGRQGPRSTEAF
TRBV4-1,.,ASSQVFDSTYNEQF
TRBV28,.,ASSLTGYSNQPQH
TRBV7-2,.,ASSSQTVANTEAF
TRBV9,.,ASTHRRTGTYNEQF